One sample yielded the 10 T cell receptor beta chains listed below, sequenced in a study of OX40 agonist ivuxolimab in advanced cancers. Assay used: immunoSEQ multiplex PCR; TCRdb lists only in-frame clones, some missing. This sample has 57,000 or so clones, with approximately 83% found just once. The sample was CD4+ or CD8+ T cells sorted from blood, taken in a trial of the OX40 agonist ivuxolimab. These TCRs come from an adult with an advanced solid tumor such as melanoma, head and neck, liver or kidney cancer.

This chain uses TRBV10-3 with TRBJ2-1; D might be TRBD2 (5 bases). The CDR3 totals 12 residues. Germline CDR1 is ENHRY and CDR2 is SYGVKD. With 4 bases removed from V and 9 bases from J, the gap between germline ends came to 10 bases. CDR3 nucleotides: TGTGCCATCAGTGGAGGGCTGAGTGAGCAGTTCTTC. Amino acids: CAISGGLSEQFF.

The chain combines TRBV7-8 with TRBJ2-5, with D unclear. CDR1 and CDR2 (germline): SGHVS, FQNEAQ. V lost 1 base and J 4 bases, leaving 4 bases between the germline ends. The CDR3 covers 12 residues. The CDR3 loop reads CASSLDRETQYF. The DNA of the CDR3 is TGTGCCAGCAGCTTAGATAGAGAGACCCAGTACTTC.

This CDR3 reads CASSQQTVYNSPLHF. CDR3 in DNA: TGTGCCAGCTCACAGCAGACAGTCTATAATTCACCCCTCCACTTT. V usage is TRBV18 and J usage is TRBJ1-6, with TRBD1 as a possible D gene (5 bases). CDR3 length: 15 amino acids. Trimming shortened V by 4 bases and J by 3 bases, and 10 bases separated the two germline ends. Germline V gene sequence: CDR1 KGHSH, CDR2 LQKENI.

J is TRBJ1-1 and V is TRBV6-5; D is perhaps TRBD1 (6 bases). This CDR3 has 13 amino acids. V was clipped by 6 bases and J by 5 bases, with 13 bases between them. Germline loops: CDR1 MNHEY, CDR2 SVGAGI. The CDR3 sequence: CASSLQGGTEAFF. DNA of the CDR3: TGTGCCAGCAGCCTACAGGGAGGTACTGAAGCTTTCTTT.

The table lists this clone with a few counts. This rearrangement joins TRBV2 to TRBJ1-1, with 7 bases fitting TRBD1. V lost 8 bases and J lost 2; bases outside the gene matches: 5. The CDR3 is 13 amino acids. Germline CDR1 and CDR2: SNHLY and FYNNEI. The CDR3 bases are TGTGCCAGCGGTGGGACAGCAAACACTGAAGCTTTCTTT. Its translation is CASGGTANTEAFF.

This clone occurred a few times. This chain links TRBV5-5 with TRBJ2-7; D gene unclear. The V gene lost 0 bases and the J gene lost 6 bases, with 7 bases spanning the gap. CDR3 length: 12 residues. Germline CDR1 and CDR2: SGHKS and YYEKEE (reference sequence). DNA of the CDR3: TGTGCCAGCAGCTTGGCCCAGCGCGAGCAGTACTTC. Protein sequence: CASSLAQREQYF. The complete variable domain, with remaining parts taken from reference TRBV5-5 and TRBJ2-7, reads DAGVTQSPTHLIKTRGQQVTLRCSPISGHKSVSWYQQVLGQGPQFIFQYYEKEERGRGNFPDRFSARQFPNYSSELNVNALLLGDSALYLCASSLAQREQYFGPGTRLTVT.

The J gene is TRBJ2-5, the V gene TRBV5-1; D possibly corresponds to TRBD2 (6 bases). The CDR3 spans 12 residues. Trimming left V 3 bases short and J 3 bases short, with 6 bases between. Germline CDR1 and CDR2: SGHRS and YFSETQ. CDR3 sequence reads: CASSWGEETQYF. CDR3 coding DNA: TGCGCCAGCAGCTGGGGGGAAGAGACCCAGTACTTC. The full variable domain, with the rest looked up from reference TRBV5-1 and TRBJ2-5, is KAGVTQTPRYLIKTRGQQVTLSCSPISGHRSVSWYQQTPGQGLQFLFEYFSETQRNKGNFPGRFSGRQFSNSRSEMNVSTLELGDSALYLCASSWGEETQYFGPGTRLLVL.

The chain recombines TRBV5-1 with TRBJ2-5; 13 nucleotides agree with TRBD2. Germline CDR1 and CDR2: SGHRS and YFSETQ. The ends lost 3 bases at V and 4 bases at J; junction bases unmatched: 3. This CDR3 region has 15 residues. The CDR3 loop is CASSSRLAGGETQYF. The CDR3 region has the DNA TGCGCCAGCAGCTCGCGACTAGCGGGAGGAGAGACCCAGTACTTC. The variable domain in full, with the rest retrieved from reference TRBV5-1 and TRBJ2-5, is KAGVTQTPRYLIKTRGQQVTLSCSPISGHRSVSWYQQTPGQGLQFLFEYFSETQRNKGNFPGRFSGRQFSNSRSEMNVSTLELGDSALYLCASSSRLAGGETQYFGPGTRLLVL.

This chain links TRBV2 with TRBJ2-1, with D perhaps being TRBD1 or TRBD2 (5 bases each). The germline V gene encodes CDR1 SNHLY and CDR2 FYNNEI. The CDR3 totals 16 residues. V was trimmed by 2 bases and J by 0 bases, leaving 11 bases between them. The CDR3 loop reads CASSELKGSSYNEQFF. The CDR3 DNA sequence: TGTGCCAGCAGTGAACTTAAGGGGAGCTCCTACAATGAGCAGTTCTTC.

V is TRBV7-8 and J is TRBJ1-5, with 10 positions matching TRBD1. Germline V gene data show CDR1 as SGHVS and CDR2 as FQNEAQ. V shed 5 bases, J shed 0 bases, and the junction held 4 bases outside the gene matches. This CDR3 region has 16 residues. In DNA, the CDR3 is TGTGCCAGCAGCCGGGACAGGGGATATAGCAATCAGCCCCAGCATTTT. It is translated as CASSRDRGYSNQPQHF.